Here is one TCR beta chain with its context. These data come from a study of control samples from healthy donors and cancer patients. Some clones are missing from TCRdb's copy, which holds only in-frame ones; the method was immunoSEQ multiplex PCR. The profile covers about 49,000 clones, with 80% to 90% appearing a single time and less than 3.5% taken by the ten largest. The TCR sequence derives from a woman between 45 and 65 years old with lung cancer. Sequences were obtained from PBMCs.

CDR3 DNA: TGTGCCAGCAGCTTGGAAGATACGCAGTATTTT. Translating it yields CASSLEDTQYF. The chain employs TRBV5-6 and TRBJ2-3, with no clear D. Trimming removed 0 bases at V and 5 bases at J, with 1 base between. In germline, CDR1 is SGHDT, CDR2 YYEEEE. The CDR3 covers 11 residues.